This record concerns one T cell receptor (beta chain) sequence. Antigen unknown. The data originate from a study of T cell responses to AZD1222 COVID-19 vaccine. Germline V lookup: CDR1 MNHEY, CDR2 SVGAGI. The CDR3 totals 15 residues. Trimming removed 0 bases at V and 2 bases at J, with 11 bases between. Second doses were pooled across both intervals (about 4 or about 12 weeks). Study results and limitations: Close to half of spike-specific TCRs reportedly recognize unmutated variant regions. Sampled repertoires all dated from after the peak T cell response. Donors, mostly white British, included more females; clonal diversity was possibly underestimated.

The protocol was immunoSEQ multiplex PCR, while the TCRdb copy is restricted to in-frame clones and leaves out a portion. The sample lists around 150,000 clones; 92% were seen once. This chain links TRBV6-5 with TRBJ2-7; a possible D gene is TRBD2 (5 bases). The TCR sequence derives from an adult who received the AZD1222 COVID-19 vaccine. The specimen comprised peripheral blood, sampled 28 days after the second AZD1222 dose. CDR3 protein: CASSYSSAEAYEQYF. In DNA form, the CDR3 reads TGTGCCAGCAGTTACTCTAGCGCGGAGGCCTACGAGCAGTACTTC.